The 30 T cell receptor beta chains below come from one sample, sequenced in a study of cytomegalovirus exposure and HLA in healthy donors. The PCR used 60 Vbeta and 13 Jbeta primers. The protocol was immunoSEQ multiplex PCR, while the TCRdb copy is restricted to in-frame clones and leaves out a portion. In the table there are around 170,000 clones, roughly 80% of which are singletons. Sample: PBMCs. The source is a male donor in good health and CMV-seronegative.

The CDR3 region has the DNA TGTGCCAGCAGTTGGGGGACAGGCTACGAGCAGTACTTC. Its translation: CASSWGTGYEQYF. The V call is TRBV27, the J call TRBJ2-7; TRBD1 agrees at 8 bases. The J segment lost 3 bases and the V segment lost 4 bases, leaving 2 bases of the junction unmatched. The CDR3 spans 13 residues. CDR1 is MNHEY and CDR2 is SMNVEV in the germline V gene (reference sequence).

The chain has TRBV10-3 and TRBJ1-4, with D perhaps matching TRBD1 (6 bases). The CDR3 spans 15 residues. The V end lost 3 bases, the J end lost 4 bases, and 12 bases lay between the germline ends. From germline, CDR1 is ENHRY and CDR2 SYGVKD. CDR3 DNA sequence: TGTGCCATCAGTGAACAGGGCAGGGGTAATGAAAAACTGTTTTTT. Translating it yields CAISEQGRGNEKLFF.

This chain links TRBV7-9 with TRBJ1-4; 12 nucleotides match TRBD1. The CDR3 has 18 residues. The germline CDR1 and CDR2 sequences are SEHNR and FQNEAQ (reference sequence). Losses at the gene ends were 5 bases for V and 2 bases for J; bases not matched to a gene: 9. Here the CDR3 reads CASSPGTGGAGTNEKLFF. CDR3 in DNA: TGTGCCAGCAGCCCCGGGACAGGGGGCGCGGGGACTAATGAAAAACTGTTTTTT.

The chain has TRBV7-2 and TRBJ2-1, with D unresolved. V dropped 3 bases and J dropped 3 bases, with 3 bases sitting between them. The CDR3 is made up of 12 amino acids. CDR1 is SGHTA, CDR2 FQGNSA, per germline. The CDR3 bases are TGTGCCAGCAGCTTGAGCTACAATGAGCAGTTCTTC. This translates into CASSLSYNEQFF.

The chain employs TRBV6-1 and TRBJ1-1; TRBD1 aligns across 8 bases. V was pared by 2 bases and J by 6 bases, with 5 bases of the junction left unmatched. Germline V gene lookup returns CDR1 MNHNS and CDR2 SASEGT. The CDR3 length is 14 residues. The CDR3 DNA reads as TGTGCCAGCAGTGAACATTGGACAGGGCCTGAAGCTTTCTTT. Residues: CASSEHWTGPEAFF.

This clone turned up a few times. The CDR3: CASSLGGDEQFF. The CDR3 DNA sequence: TGCGCCAGCAGCTTGGGCGGGGATGAGCAGTTCTTC. This rearrangement joins TRBV5-1 to TRBJ2-1; tentative D call: TRBD2 (6 bases). The CDR3 runs to 12 residues. Looked up from germline, CDR1 is SGHRS and CDR2 is YFSETQ. Trimming pared 0 bases from V and 8 bases from J, leaving 6 bases between.

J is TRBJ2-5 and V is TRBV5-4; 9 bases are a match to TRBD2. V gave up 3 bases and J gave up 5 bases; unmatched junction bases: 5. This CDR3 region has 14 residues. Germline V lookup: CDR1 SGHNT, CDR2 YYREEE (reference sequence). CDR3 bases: TGTGCCAGCAGCTCAGCGGGGGGAGGGGAGACCCAGTACTTC. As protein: CASSSAGGGETQYF.

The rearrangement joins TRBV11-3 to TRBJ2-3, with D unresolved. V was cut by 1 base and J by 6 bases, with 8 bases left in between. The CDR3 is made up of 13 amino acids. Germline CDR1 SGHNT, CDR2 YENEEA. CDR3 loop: CASSLGSSDTQYF. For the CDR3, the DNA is TGTGCCAGCAGCTTAGGTTCCTCGGATACGCAGTATTTT.

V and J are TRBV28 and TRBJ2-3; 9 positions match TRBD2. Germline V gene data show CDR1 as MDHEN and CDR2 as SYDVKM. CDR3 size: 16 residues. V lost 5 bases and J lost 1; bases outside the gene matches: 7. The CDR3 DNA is TGTGCCAGCAGTCTTACCTGGACTAGCGGCACAGATACGCAGTATTTT. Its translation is CASSLTWTSGTDTQYF.

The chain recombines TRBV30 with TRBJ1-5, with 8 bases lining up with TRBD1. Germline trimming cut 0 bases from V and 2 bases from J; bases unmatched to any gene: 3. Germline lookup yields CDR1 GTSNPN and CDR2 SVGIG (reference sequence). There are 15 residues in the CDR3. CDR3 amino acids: CAWSVGTGGNQPQHF. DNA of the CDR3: TGTGCCTGGAGTGTAGGGACAGGAGGCAATCAGCCCCAGCATTTT.

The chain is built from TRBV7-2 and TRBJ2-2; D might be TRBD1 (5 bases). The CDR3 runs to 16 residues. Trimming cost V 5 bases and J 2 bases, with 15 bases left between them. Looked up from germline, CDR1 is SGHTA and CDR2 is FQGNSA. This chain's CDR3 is CASSIQAAYNTGELFF. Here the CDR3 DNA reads TGTGCCAGCAGCATACAGGCCGCCTATAACACCGGGGAGCTGTTTTTT. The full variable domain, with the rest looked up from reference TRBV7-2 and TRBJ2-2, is GAGVSQSPSNKVTEKGKDVELRCDPISGHTALYWYRQSLGQGLEFLIYFQGNSAPDKSGLPSDRFSAERTGGSVSTLTIQRTQQEDSAVYLCASSIQAAYNTGELFFGEGSRLTVL.

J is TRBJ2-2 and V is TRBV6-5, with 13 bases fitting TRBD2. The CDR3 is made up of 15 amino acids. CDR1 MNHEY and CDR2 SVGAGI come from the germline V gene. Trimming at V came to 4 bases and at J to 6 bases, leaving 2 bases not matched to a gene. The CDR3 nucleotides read TGTGCCAGCAGTTGGACTAGCGGGAGATCCGGGGAGCTGTTTTTT. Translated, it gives CASSWTSGRSGELFF.

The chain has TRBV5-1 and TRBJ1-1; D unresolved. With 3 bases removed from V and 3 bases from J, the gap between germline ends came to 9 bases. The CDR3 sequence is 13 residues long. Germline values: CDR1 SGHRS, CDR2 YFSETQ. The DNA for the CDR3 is TGCGCCAGCAGCTCGTCCGGGGACACTGAAGCTTTCTTT. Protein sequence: CASSSSGDTEAFF.

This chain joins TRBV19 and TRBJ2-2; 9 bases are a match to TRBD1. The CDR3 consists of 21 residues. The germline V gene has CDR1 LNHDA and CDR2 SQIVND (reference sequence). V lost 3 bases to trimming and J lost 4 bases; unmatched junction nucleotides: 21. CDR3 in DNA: TGTGCCAGTAGTATCCCGAGACAGGGGGTAAGAGGAGTCCGGGGCACCGGGGAGCTGTTTTTT. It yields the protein CASSIPRQGVRGVRGTGELFF. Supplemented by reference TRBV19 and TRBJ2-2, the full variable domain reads DGGITQSPKYLFRKEGQNVTLSCEQNLNHDAMYWYRQDPGQGLRLIYYSQIVNDFQKGDIAEGYSVSREKKESFPLTVTSAQKNPTAFYLCASSIPRQGVRGVRGTGELFFGEGSRLTVL.

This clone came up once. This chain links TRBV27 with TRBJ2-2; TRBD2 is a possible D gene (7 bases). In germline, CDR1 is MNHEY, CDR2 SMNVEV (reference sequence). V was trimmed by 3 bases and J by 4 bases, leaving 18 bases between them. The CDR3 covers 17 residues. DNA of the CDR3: TGTGCCAGCAGTTTCGCTAGCGGAGGGGGACCCACCGGGGAGCTGTTTTTT. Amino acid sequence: CASSFASGGGPTGELFF.

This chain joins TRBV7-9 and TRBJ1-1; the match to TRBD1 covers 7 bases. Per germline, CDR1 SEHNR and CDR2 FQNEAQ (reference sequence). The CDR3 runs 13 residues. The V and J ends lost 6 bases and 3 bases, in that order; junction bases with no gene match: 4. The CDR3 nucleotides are TGTGCCAGCAGTCCTACAGGGGACACTGAAGCTTTCTTT. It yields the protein CASSPTGDTEAFF.

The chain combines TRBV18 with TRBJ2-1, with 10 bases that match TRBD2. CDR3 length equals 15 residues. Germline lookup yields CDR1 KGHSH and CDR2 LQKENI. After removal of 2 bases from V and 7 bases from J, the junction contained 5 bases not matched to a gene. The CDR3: CASSPALAGENEQFF. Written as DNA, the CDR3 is TGTGCCAGCTCACCAGCGCTAGCGGGGGAGAATGAGCAGTTCTTC.

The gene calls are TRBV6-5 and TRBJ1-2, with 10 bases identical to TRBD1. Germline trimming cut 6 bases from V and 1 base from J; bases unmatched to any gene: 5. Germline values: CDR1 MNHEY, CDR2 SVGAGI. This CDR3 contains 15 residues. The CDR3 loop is CASRDRGVGNYGYTF. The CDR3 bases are TGTGCCAGCAGGGACAGGGGGGTCGGTAACTATGGCTACACCTTC.

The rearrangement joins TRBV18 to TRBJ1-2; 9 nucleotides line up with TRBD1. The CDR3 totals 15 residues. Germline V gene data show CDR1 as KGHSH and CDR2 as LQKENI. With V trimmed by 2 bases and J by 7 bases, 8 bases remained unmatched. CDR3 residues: CASSPRDREIFGYTF. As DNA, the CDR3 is TGTGCCAGCTCACCAAGGGACAGGGAGATTTTTGGCTACACCTTC.

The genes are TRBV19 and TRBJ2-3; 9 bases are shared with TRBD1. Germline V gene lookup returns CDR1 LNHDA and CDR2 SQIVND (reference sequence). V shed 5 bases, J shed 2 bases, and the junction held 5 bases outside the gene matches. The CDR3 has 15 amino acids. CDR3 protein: CASSVDRGATDTQYF. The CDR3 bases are TGTGCCAGTAGTGTTGACAGGGGGGCCACAGATACGCAGTATTTT.

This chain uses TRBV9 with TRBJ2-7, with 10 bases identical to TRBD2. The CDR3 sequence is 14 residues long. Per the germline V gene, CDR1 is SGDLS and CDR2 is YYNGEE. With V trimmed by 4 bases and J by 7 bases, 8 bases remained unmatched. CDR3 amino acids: CASSLTGTSEEQYF. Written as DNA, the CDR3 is TGTGCCAGCAGCCTAACCGGGACTAGCGAAGAGCAGTACTTC.

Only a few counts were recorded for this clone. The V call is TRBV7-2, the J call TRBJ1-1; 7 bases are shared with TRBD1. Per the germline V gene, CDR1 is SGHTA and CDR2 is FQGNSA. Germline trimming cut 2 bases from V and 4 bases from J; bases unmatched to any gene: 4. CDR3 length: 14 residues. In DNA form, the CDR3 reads TGTGCCAGCAGCTTAAGGAGGGGGCTCACTGAAGCTTTCTTT. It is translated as CASSLRRGLTEAFF.

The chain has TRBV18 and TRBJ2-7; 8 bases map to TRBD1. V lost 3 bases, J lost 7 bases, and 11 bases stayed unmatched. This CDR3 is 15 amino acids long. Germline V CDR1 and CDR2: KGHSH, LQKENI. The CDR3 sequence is CASSPGQGPLGEQYF. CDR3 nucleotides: TGTGCCAGCTCACCTGGACAGGGCCCTTTGGGAGAGCAGTACTTC. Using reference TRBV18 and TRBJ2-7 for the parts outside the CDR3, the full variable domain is NAGVMQNPRHLVRRRGQEARLRCSPMKGHSHVYWYRQLPEEGLKFMVYLQKENIIDESGMPKERFSAEFPKEGPSILRIQQVVRGDSAAYFCASSPGQGPLGEQYFGPGTRLTVT.

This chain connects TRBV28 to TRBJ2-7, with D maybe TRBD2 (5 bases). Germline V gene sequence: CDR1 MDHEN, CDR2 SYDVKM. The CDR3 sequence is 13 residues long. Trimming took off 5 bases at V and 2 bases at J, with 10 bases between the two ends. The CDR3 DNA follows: TGTGCCAGCAGTCCACAACTAGCCTACGAGCAGTACTTC. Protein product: CASSPQLAYEQYF.

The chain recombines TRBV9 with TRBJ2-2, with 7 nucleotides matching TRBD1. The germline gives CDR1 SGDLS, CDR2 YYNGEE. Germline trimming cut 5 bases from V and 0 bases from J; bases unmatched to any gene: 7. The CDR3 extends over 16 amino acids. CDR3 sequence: CASSPTTGANTGELFF. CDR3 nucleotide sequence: TGTGCCAGCAGTCCTACCACAGGGGCGAACACCGGGGAGCTGTTTTTT.

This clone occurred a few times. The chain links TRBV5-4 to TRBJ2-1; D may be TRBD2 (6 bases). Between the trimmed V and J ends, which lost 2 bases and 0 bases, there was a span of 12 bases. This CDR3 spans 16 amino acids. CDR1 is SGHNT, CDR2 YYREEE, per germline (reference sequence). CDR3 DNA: TGTGCCAGCAGCTTTAATCCCGGGAGCTCCTACAATGAGCAGTTCTTC. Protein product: CASSFNPGSSYNEQFF.

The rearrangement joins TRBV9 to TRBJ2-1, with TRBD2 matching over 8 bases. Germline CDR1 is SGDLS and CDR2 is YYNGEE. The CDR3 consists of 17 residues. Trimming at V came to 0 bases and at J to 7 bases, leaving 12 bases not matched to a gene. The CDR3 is CASSVAGLALWANEQFF. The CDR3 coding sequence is TGTGCCAGCAGCGTAGCAGGACTAGCACTTTGGGCGAATGAGCAGTTCTTC.

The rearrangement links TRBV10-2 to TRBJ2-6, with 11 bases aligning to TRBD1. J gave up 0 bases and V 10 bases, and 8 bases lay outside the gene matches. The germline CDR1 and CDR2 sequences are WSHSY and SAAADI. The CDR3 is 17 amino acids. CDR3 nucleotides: TGCGCCACCCTCCCGGGACAGGGGGGCTCTGGGGCCAACGTCCTGACTTTC. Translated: CATLPGQGGSGANVLTF.

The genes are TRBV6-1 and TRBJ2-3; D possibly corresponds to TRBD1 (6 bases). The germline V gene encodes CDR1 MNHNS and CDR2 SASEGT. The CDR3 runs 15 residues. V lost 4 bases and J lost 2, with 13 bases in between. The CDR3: CASSVQDSYTDTQYF. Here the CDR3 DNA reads TGTGCCAGCAGTGTCCAGGACAGCTACACAGATACGCAGTATTTT.

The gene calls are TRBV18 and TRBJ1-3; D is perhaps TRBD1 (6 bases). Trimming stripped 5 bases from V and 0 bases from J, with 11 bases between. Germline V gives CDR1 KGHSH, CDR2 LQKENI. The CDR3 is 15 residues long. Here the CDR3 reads CASSWDTSSGNTIYF. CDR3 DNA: TGTGCCAGCTCATGGGACACGAGCTCTGGAAACACCATATATTTT.